This TCR beta chain is drawn from a study of T cell repertoires in cytomegalovirus infection. In the study overall: Well-studied HLA-B-restricted CMV epitopes were used in the study alongside recently identified HLA-C-restricted ones. CMV infection together with matching HLA type was indicated by public TCR beta signatures.

This CDR3 is 21 amino acids long. Germline CDR1 reads ENHRY; CDR2 reads SYGVKD. V lost 1 base and J lost 0, with 22 bases in between. Study outcomes and limitations: The cumulative frequency of public TCR beta families identified carriers of CMV plus the relevant HLA. HLA-C-restricted CMV-specific TCR beta clonotypes prevailed in the ex vivo response.

Points on this clonotype: What it binds is not known.

TCRdb reprocessed the reads via MiXCR and lists one record per CDR3 protein. The table records roughly 990,000 distinct CDR3 sequences, about 33% of them present only once. The TCR originated in a human donor in good health (CMV status not recorded). Some clones in this sample may be carry-over from other donors' samples. The sequencing here drew on cultured CD8+ T cells from PBMCs, taken from culture after CMV antigen stimulation. This chain links TRBV10-3 with TRBJ2-6, with a tentative D call TRBD1 (5 bases). DNA of the CDR3: TGTGCCATCAGTGAGTACAGGTCCAACACCTCAGGGTACTCTGGGGCCAACGTCCTGACTTTC. It encodes CAISEYRSNTSGYSGANVLTF.